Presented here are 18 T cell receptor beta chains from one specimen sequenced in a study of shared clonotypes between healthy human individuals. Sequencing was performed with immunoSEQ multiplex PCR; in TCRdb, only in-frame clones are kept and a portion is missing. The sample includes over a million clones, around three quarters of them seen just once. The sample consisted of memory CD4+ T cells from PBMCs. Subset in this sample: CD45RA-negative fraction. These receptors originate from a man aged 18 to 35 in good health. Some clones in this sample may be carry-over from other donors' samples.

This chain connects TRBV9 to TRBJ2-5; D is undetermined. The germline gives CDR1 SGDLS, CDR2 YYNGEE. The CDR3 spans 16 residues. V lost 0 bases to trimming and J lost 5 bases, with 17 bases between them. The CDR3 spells CASSVGSRTHGETQYF. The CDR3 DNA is TGTGCCAGCAGCGTAGGTTCTAGAACCCACGGGGAGACCCAGTACTTC.

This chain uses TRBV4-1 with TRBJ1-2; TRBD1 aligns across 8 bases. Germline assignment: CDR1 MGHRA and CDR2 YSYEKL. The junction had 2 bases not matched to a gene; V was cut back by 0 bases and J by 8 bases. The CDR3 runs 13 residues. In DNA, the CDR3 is TGCGCCAGCAGCCAAGAGACAGGGGTAGGCTACACCTTC. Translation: CASSQETGVGYTF.

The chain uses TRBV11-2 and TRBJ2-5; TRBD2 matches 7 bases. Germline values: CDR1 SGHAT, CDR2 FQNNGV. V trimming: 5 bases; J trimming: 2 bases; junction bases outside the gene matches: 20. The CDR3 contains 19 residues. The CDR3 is CASSPGWSSGGGWQETQYF. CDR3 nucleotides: TGTGCCAGCAGCCCCGGTTGGTCTAGCGGAGGAGGATGGCAAGAGACCCAGTACTTC.

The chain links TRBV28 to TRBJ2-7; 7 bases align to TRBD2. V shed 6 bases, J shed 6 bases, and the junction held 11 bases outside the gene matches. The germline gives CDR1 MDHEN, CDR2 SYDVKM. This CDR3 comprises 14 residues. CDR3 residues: CASRGRGVPGEQYF. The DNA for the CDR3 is TGTGCCAGCAGGGGTCGGGGGGTACCGGGCGAGCAGTACTTC. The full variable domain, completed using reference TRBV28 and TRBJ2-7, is DVKVTQSSRYLVKRTGEKVFLECVQDMDHENMFWYRQDPGLGLRLIYFSYDVKMKEKGDIPEGYSVSREKKERFSLILESASTNQTSMYLCASRGRGVPGEQYFGPGTRLTVT.

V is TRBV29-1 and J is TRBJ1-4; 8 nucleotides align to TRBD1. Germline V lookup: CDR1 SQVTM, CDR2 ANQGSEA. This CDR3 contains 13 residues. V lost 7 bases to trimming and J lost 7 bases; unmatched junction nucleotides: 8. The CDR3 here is CSAGRGHGEKLFF. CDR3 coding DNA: TGCAGCGCCGGCAGGGGGCATGGTGAAAAACTGTTTTTT.

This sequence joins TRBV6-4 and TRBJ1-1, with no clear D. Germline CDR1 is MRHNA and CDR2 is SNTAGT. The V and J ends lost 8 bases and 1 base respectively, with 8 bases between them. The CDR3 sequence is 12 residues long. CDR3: CASRGKNTEAFF. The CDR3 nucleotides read TGTGCCAGCCGAGGGAAGAACACTGAAGCTTTCTTT.

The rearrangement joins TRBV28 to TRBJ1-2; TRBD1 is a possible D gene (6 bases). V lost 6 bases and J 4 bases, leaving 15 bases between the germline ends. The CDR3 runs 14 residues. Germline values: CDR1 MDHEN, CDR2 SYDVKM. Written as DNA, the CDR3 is TGTGCCAGCAGCCGACAGGAAGGAGGCTATGGCTACACCTTC. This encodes CASSRQEGGYGYTF.

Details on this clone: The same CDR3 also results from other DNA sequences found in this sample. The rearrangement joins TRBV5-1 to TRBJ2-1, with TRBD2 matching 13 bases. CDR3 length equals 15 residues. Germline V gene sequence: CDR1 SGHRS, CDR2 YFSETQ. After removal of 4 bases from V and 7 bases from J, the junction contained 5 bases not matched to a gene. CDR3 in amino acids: CASSAGLAGVNEQFF. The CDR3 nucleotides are TGCGCCAGCAGCGCAGGACTAGCGGGAGTGAATGAGCAGTTCTTC.

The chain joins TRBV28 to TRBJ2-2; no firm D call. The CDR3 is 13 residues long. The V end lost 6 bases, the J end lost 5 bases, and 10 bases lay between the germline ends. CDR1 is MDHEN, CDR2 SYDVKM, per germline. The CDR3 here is CASRSWMTGELFF. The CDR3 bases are TGTGCCAGCAGAAGTTGGATGACCGGGGAGCTGTTTTTT. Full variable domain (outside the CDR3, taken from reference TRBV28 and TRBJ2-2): DVKVTQSSRYLVKRTGEKVFLECVQDMDHENMFWYRQDPGLGLRLIYFSYDVKMKEKGDIPEGYSVSREKKERFSLILESASTNQTSMYLCASRSWMTGELFFGEGSRLTVL.

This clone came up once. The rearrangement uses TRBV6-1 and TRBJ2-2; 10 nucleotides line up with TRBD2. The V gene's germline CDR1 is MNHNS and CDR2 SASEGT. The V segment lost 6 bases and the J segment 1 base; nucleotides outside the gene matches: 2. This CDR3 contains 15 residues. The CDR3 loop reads CASRASGGNTGELFF. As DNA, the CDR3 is TGTGCCAGCAGGGCTAGCGGGGGGAACACCGGGGAGCTGTTTTTT.

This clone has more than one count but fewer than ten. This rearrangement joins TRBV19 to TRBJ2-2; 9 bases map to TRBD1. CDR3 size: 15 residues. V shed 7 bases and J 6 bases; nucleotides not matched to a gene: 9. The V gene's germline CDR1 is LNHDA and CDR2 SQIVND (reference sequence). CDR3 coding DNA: TGTGCCAGTACACACCGGGGGGACAGGGCCGGGGAGCTGTTTTTT. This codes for CASTHRGDRAGELFF.

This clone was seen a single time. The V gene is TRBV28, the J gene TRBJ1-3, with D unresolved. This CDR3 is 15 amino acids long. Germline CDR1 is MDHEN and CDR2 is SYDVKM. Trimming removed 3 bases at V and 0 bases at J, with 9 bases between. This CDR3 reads CASSFWAFSGNTIYF. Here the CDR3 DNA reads TGTGCCAGCAGTTTTTGGGCCTTCTCTGGAAACACCATATATTTT.

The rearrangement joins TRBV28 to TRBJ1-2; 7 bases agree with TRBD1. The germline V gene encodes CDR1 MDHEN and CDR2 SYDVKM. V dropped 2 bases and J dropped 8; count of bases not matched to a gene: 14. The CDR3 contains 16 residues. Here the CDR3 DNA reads TGTGCCAGCAGTTTAAACCCCTCAGGACAGGAAAGGGGCTACACCTTC. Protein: CASSLNPSGQERGYTF.

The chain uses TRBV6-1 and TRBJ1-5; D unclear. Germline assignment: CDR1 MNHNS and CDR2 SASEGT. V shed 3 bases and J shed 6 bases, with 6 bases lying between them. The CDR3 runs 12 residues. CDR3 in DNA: TGTGCCAGCAGTGATTCCATTCAGCCCCAGCATTTT. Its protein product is CASSDSIQPQHF.

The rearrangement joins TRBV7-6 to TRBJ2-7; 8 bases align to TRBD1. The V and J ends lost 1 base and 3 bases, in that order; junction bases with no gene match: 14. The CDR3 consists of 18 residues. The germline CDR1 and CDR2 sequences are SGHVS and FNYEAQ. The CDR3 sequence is CASSLEVTRDRYFYEQYF. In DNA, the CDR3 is TGTGCCAGCAGCTTAGAAGTGACCCGGGACAGGTATTTCTACGAGCAGTACTTC.

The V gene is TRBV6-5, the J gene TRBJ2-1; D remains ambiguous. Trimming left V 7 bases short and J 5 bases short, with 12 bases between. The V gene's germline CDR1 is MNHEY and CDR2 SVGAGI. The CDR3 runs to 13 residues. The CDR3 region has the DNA TGTGCCAGCACTCAGGACGGAAACAATGAGCAGTTCTTC. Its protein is CASTQDGNNEQFF.

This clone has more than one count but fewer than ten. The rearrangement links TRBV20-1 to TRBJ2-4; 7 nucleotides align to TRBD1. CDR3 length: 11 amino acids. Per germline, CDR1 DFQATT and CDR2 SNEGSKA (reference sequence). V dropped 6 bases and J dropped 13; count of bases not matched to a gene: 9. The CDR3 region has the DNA TGCAGTGCGCAGACAGGGAATAGACAGTACTTC. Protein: CSAQTGNRQYF.

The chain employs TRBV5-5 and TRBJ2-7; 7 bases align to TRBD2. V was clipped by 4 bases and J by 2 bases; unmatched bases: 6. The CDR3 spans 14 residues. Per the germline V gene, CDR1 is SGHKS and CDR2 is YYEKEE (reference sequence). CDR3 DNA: TGTGCCAGCAGCCTCGCGGGGGTCACCTACGAGCAGTACTTC. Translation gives CASSLAGVTYEQYF.